This TCR beta chain is from a study of T-cell reconstitution after alpha-beta-depleted transplantation in children. The study's findings and limits: At one year after transplant, newly produced T cells mostly accounted for T-cell counts and diversity. Surviving recipient cells, namely T cells and thymic progenitors, were the source of high day-60 TCRbeta diversity in some patients. There were reportedly several hundred expanded graft clones from which alpha-beta T cells came about two months after transplant.

Construction of the TCRbeta library involved unique molecular identifiers. In TCRdb, the PCR reads were re-called with MiXCR into one record per CDR3 protein. The sample lists approximately 400,000 distinct CDR3 sequences, around 16% occurring once. V was clipped by 5 bases and J by 2 bases, with 13 bases between them. The germline V gene has CDR1 SNHLY and CDR2 FYNNEI. CDR3 length: 15 amino acids. This clonotype was recorded a few times. Its antigen is currently unknown. This sequence was found in a boy less than two years old who had a stem cell transplant for Wiskott-Aldrich syndrome, so the T cells may come from the graft donor. This chain joins TRBV2 and TRBJ2-4; D is uncertain. The sample consisted of PBMCs, mostly from graft donor cells, taken 360 days after TCRalphabeta/CD19-depleted stem cell transplant. CDR3 bases: TGTGCCAGCAGTCCCCCCGGCCTAACCAAAAACATTCAGTACTTC. This codes for CASSPPGLTKNIQYF.